This T cell receptor beta chain was captured by sequencing in a study of blood T cell repertoires in COVID-19. The overall study: Specimens from acute and convalescent COVID-19 originated in the United States, Italy and Spain. The cDNA or gDNA used as material had been derived from T cells, B-cell-depleted T cells, or PBMCs.

Authors' processing steps: Counts of nucleated cells, estimated from reference gene primer amplification, were obtained. Sequenced by immunoSEQ multiplex PCR; TCRdb stores in-frame clones only, minus some. That table furnishes V, J and clone size, whereas the DNA furnished D and trimming. The sample shows about 150,000 clones, nearly 80% of them seen only once. Trimming at V came to 6 bases and at J to 1 base, leaving 7 bases not matched to a gene. Germline V lookup: CDR1 SGHRS, CDR2 YFSETQ. This CDR3 contains 15 residues. What was sequenced was peripheral blood. The clonotype comes from a man older than 75 with acute or convalescent COVID-19. V and J are TRBV5-1 and TRBJ2-1, with 7 positions matching TRBD1. The DNA for the CDR3 is TGCGCCAGCAACCCGACAGGGCGGTCCTACAATGAGCAGTTCTTC. It is translated as CASNPTGRSYNEQFF.